These 21 T cell receptor beta chains were all obtained from the same sample, sequenced in a study of identical twins. TCRdb recomputed calls from the 5' RACE reads with MiXCR, one row per CDR3 protein. Of hundreds of thousands of distinct CDR3 sequences in the sample, under 9% are singletons; the top ten hold 0.75% to 1%. Separately, the same data were catalogued under a study of yellow fever vaccine responses in identical twins.

Sequencing input: PBMCs. The receptors were sampled from a woman between 18 and 29 years old in good health.

This clonotype was observed at least ten times. A junction end diverges from the germline sequence, so it may reflect a read error. The gene calls are TRBV4-2 and TRBJ1-6; TRBD1 is a possible D gene (6 bases). The CDR3 is 15 residues long. CDR1 and CDR2 from the germline V gene are LGHNA and YNFKEQ. The DNA of the CDR3 is TGTGCCAGCAGCAAAGAAGCAGGGGCCCCTCTTACCCTCCACTTT. Its translation: CASSKEAGAPLTLHF.

V usage is TRBV20-1 and J usage is TRBJ1-1, with 7 bases lining up with TRBD1. The germline CDR1 and CDR2 sequences are DFQATT and SNEGSKA (reference sequence). Trimming at V came to 5 bases and at J to 7 bases, leaving 7 bases not matched to a gene. This CDR3 region has 12 residues. In DNA, the CDR3 is TGCAGTGCTCGACAGGGAGTGGGTGAAGCTTTCTTT. Protein product: CSARQGVGEAFF.

In its sample, this clonotype was seen a few times. J is TRBJ2-6 and V is TRBV6-1; D gene unclear. The ends were cut back, 4 bases at V and 4 bases at J, with 11 bases in the middle. This CDR3 spans 15 amino acids. The V gene's germline CDR1 is MNHNS and CDR2 SASEGT. The CDR3 coding sequence is TGTGCCAGCAGTGCCAGGCGCCCCGGGGCCAACGTCCTGACTTTC. Protein product: CASSARRPGANVLTF.

This clonotype has just a few counts. This chain connects TRBV7-9 to TRBJ2-7, with TRBD1 matching over 9 bases. The CDR3 is 16 amino acids. The V gene's germline CDR1 is SEHNR and CDR2 FQNEAQ (reference sequence). The J segment lost 0 bases and the V segment lost 5 bases, leaving 8 bases of the junction unmatched. The CDR3 nucleotides are TGTGCCAGCAGCCACTTCCGGGACAGGGTCTCCTACGAGCAGTACTTC. Translation gives CASSHFRDRVSYEQYF.

The chain carries TRBV4-2 and TRBJ2-7, with D perhaps TRBD1 (5 bases). The germline V gene has CDR1 LGHNA and CDR2 YNFKEQ. The CDR3 loop spans 12 amino acids. The V and J ends lost 10 bases and 1 base respectively, with 11 bases between them. This chain's CDR3 is CAKGKRSYEQYF. The CDR3 DNA is TGTGCCAAGGGGAAGCGATCCTACGAGCAGTACTTC.

The J gene is TRBJ2-4, the V gene TRBV29-1, with 7 positions matching TRBD1. This CDR3 is 14 amino acids long. Germline V gene data show CDR1 as SQVTM and CDR2 as ANQGSEA. With V trimmed by 4 bases and J by 0 bases, 3 bases remained unmatched. As DNA, the CDR3 is TGCAGCGTTGGGGGACAGCTAGCCAAAAACATTCAGTACTTC. Its protein product is CSVGGQLAKNIQYF.

This chain links TRBV9 with TRBJ2-2; 9 nucleotides agree with TRBD1. CDR3 size: 19 residues. Unmatched junction bases numbered 14, after V lost 0 bases and J lost 5 bases. In germline, CDR1 is SGDLS, CDR2 YYNGEE. In nucleotides, the CDR3 is TGTGCCAGCAGCGTAGCTACAATCCTGGGACAGGGTCGTACCGGGGAGCTGTTTTTT. Protein sequence: CASSVATILGQGRTGELFF. Filled out from reference TRBV9 and TRBJ2-2, the complete variable domain reads DSGVTQTPKHLITATGQRVTLRCSPRSGDLSVYWYQQSLDQGLQFLIQYYNGEERAKGNILERFSAQQFPDLHSELNLSSLELGDSALYFCASSVATILGQGRTGELFFGEGSRLTVL.

This chain uses TRBV15 with TRBJ1-2; D may be TRBD1 (5 bases). V lost 0 bases and J 2 bases, leaving 19 bases between the germline ends. Germline CDR1 LNHNV, CDR2 YYDKDF (reference sequence). The CDR3 length is 18 residues. DNA of the CDR3: TGTGCCACCAGCAGAGATTCGGGCCGGAAACGGGACAACTATGGCTACACCTTC. Residues: CATSRDSGRKRDNYGYTF.

The chain links TRBV20-1 to TRBJ2-1; D is ambiguous. The CDR3 consists of 15 residues. Trimming took 1 base from V and 0 from J, leaving 10 bases between them. Germline CDR1 DFQATT, CDR2 SNEGSKA (reference sequence). CDR3 region: CSARVSVSSYNEQFF. The DNA for the CDR3 is TGCAGTGCTAGAGTGTCAGTAAGCTCCTACAATGAGCAGTTCTTC.

This chain uses TRBV10-3 with TRBJ1-1; TRBD1 might be the D (6 bases). The V gene lost 4 bases and the J gene lost 1 base, with 7 bases spanning the gap. Germline V gene data show CDR1 as ENHRY and CDR2 as SYGVKD. The CDR3 length is 13 residues. CDR3 region: CAISVTGNTEAFF. CDR3 nucleotides: TGTGCCATCAGTGTGACAGGGAACACTGAAGCTTTCTTT.

CDR3 in amino acids: CASSLMSGPNTQYF. The CDR3 coding sequence is TGTGCCAGCAGCTTGATGTCAGGACCCAATACGCAGTATTTT. This chain joins TRBV5-5 and TRBJ2-3; D is undetermined. Germline CDR1 reads SGHKS; CDR2 reads YYEKEE (reference sequence). This CDR3 spans 14 amino acids. Trimming shortened V by 1 base and J by 7 bases, and 13 bases separated the two germline ends.

The chain couples TRBV24-1 to TRBJ2-3, with 7 bases identical to TRBD1. V was pared by 5 bases and J by 3 bases, with 10 bases of the junction left unmatched. The germline CDR1 and CDR2 sequences are KGHDR and SFDVKD. This CDR3 is 16 amino acids long. The CDR3 coding sequence is TGTGCCACCAGTGGTACTCGACAGGGTGGGACAGATACGCAGTATTTT. It is translated as CATSGTRQGGTDTQYF.

This clonotype was seen more than once but under ten times. The V call is TRBV20-1, the J call TRBJ1-1, with D uncertain. Trimming cost V 3 bases and J 1 base, with 6 bases left between them. Germline values: CDR1 DFQATT, CDR2 SNEGSKA (reference sequence). This CDR3 spans 12 amino acids. The CDR3 DNA follows: TGCAGTGCTAGGGTAGGGAACACTGAAGCTTTCTTT. This translates into CSARVGNTEAFF.

This clonotype has only a few counts. This chain uses TRBV29-1 with TRBJ2-7; TRBD1 is a possible D gene (6 bases). V was shortened by 0 bases and J by 3 bases, with 9 bases between the two germline ends. Germline V gene lookup returns CDR1 SQVTM and CDR2 ANQGSEA. The CDR3 extends over 13 amino acids. CDR3 in amino acids: CSVEDQGGYEQYF. Here the CDR3 DNA reads TGCAGCGTTGAAGATCAAGGGGGCTACGAGCAGTACTTC.

This clonotype was recorded many times. The chain employs TRBV28 and TRBJ2-7; no clear D gene. The V end lost 6 bases, the J end lost 5 bases, and 14 bases lay between the germline ends. Germline V gene sequence: CDR1 MDHEN, CDR2 SYDVKM. This CDR3 region has 13 residues. This CDR3 reads CASSRGFENEQYF. In DNA, the CDR3 is TGTGCCAGCAGCCGTGGGTTCGAGAACGAGCAGTACTTC.

A few counts support this clonotype. The J gene is TRBJ1-1, the V gene TRBV5-8; D is ambiguous. The CDR3 is 10 amino acids. V lost 3 bases to trimming and J lost 12 bases, with 9 bases between them. Germline V gene data show CDR1 as SGHTS and CDR2 as YDEGEE. The CDR3 region has the DNA TGTGCCAGCAGCTGGCGGGGAACTTTCTTT. Amino acid sequence: CASSWRGTFF.

This clonotype was observed many times. CDR3 nucleotides: TGTGCCAGCATCAAAGGAGACACCATATATTTT. This codes for CASIKGDTIYF. The chain employs TRBV16 and TRBJ1-3; D ambiguous. Per the germline V gene, CDR1 is KGHSY and CDR2 is FQNENV. The CDR3 length is 11 residues. Trimming shortened V by 7 bases and J by 8 bases, and 9 bases separated the two germline ends. Together with reference TRBV16 and TRBJ1-3, the CDR3 gives the full variable domain: GEEVAQTPKHLVRGEGQKAKLYCAPIKGHSYVFWYQQVLKNEFKFLISFQNENVFDETGMPKERFSAKCLPNSPCSLEIQATKLEDSAVYFCASIKGDTIYFGEGSWLTVV.

This clonotype was counted only a few times. The CDR3 nucleotides are TGTGCCAGTAGGGACTACGGGGAGACCCAGTACTTC. Translation: CASRDYGETQYF. The chain is built from TRBV27 and TRBJ2-5; 7 positions match TRBD2. The CDR3 is 12 amino acids. The J segment lost 5 bases and the V segment lost 9 bases, leaving 6 bases of the junction unmatched. Germline V gene sequence: CDR1 MNHEY, CDR2 SMNVEV (reference sequence).

This chain joins TRBV24-1 and TRBJ2-7; 8 nucleotides align to TRBD2. CDR3 length: 15 amino acids. The germline V gene has CDR1 KGHDR and CDR2 SFDVKD. V shed 0 bases, J shed 3 bases, and the junction held 3 bases outside the gene matches. The CDR3 bases are TGTGCCACCAGTGATTTGGTAGCGGGGAGCTACGAGCAGTACTTC. Its translation is CATSDLVAGSYEQYF.

This clonotype appeared a few times. A much larger clone lies a single base off, so this may be a read error. The V call is TRBV28, the J call TRBJ1-3; D is ambiguous. Germline-derived CDR1 and CDR2 are MDHEN and SYDVKM. Trimming removed 8 bases from V and 0 bases from J, with 5 bases in between. CDR3 size: 12 residues. Here the CDR3 DNA reads TGTGCCAGCTGTGACTCTGGAAACACCATATATTTT. Translating gives CASCDSGNTIYF.

This sequence joins TRBV20-1 and TRBJ2-3, with a tentative D call TRBD1 (6 bases). The CDR3 sequence is 15 residues long. V was trimmed by 1 base and J by 5 bases, leaving 16 bases between them. The germline V gene has CDR1 DFQATT and CDR2 SNEGSKA (reference sequence). The CDR3 loop reads CSARGTAVGKDTQYF. CDR3 DNA: TGCAGTGCTAGAGGGACAGCGGTAGGGAAAGATACGCAGTATTTT.